The 22 T cell receptor beta chains given below trace back to one sample, sequenced in a study of blood T cell repertoires in COVID-19. Assay: immunoSEQ multiplex PCR; the TCRdb copy retains only in-frame clones and omits some. The table includes more than 200,000 clones, 80% detected once. Sequencing was done on a sample of PBMCs or T cells enriched from blood (not recorded which). These TCRs come from a woman aged 40 to 50 with acute COVID-19.

This chain connects TRBV6-5 to TRBJ1-4; 8 bases align to TRBD1. Germline V CDR1 and CDR2: MNHEY, SVGAGI. After removal of 7 bases from V and 4 bases from J, the junction contained 5 bases not matched to a gene. The CDR3 sequence is 14 residues long. CDR3 protein: CASKPGQVNEKLFF. The CDR3 DNA follows: TGTGCCAGCAAACCGGGACAGGTTAATGAAAAACTGTTTTTT.

J is TRBJ2-7 and V is TRBV4-2; no reliable D call. The CDR3 contains 12 residues. V gave up 0 bases and J gave up 7 bases, with 7 bases separating them. CDR1 is LGHNA and CDR2 is YNFKEQ in the germline V gene. CDR3: CASSQDGVEQYF. DNA for the CDR3: TGTGCCAGCAGCCAAGACGGAGTTGAGCAGTACTTC.

The chain combines TRBV4-1 with TRBJ1-5; tentatively, D is TRBD1 (5 bases). The CDR3 has 15 amino acids. Per the germline V gene, CDR1 is MGHRA and CDR2 is YSYEKL. Between the trimmed V and J ends, which lost 0 bases and 6 bases, there was a span of 12 bases. The CDR3 DNA reads as TGCGCCAGCAGCCAAGACAGGGAATTTGGTCAGCCCCAGCATTTT. Its translation is CASSQDREFGQPQHF.

This clone was seen once. This chain connects TRBV14 to TRBJ1-2; a weak D match, TRBD1 (5 bases). The CDR3 extends over 15 amino acids. Germline values: CDR1 SGHDN, CDR2 FVKESK. The V gene lost 3 bases and the J gene lost 6 bases, with 17 bases spanning the gap. In DNA, the CDR3 is TGTGCCAGCAGCCAGATACCGGGGACTTCTGATGGCTACACCTTC. Translation gives CASSQIPGTSDGYTF.

The rearrangement joins TRBV30 to TRBJ2-1; the match to TRBD2 covers 9 bases. Germline CDR1 reads GTSNPN; CDR2 reads SVGIG (reference sequence). V dropped 8 bases and J dropped 4; count of bases not matched to a gene: 12. The CDR3 spans 15 residues. The CDR3 DNA follows: TGTGCCCACCCGGGACTAGCATCAACTTACAATGAGCAGTTCTTC. Its protein product is CAHPGLASTYNEQFF.

The chain links TRBV7-2 to TRBJ2-5; TRBD2 matches at 10 bases. This CDR3 is 15 amino acids long. Trimming cost V 7 bases and J 7 bases; bases outside gene matches: 12. Germline V gene lookup returns CDR1 SGHTA and CDR2 FQGNSA. The CDR3 is CASTPSSGSGGTQYF. CDR3 coding DNA: TGTGCCAGCACCCCGTCTAGCGGGAGTGGCGGGACCCAGTACTTC.

The chain employs TRBV28 and TRBJ1-2; 11 positions agree with TRBD1. This CDR3 contains 17 residues. Germline CDR1 and CDR2: MDHEN and SYDVKM. V was pared by 2 bases and J by 1 base, with 6 bases of the junction left unmatched. CDR3 loop: CASSLGGTGGDNYGYTF. CDR3 DNA: TGTGCCAGCAGTTTAGGTGGGACAGGGGGTGATAACTATGGCTACACCTTC.

V usage is TRBV6-5 and J usage is TRBJ1-1; possibly TRBD1 for D (5 bases). V was pared by 5 bases and J by 1 base, with 11 bases between. Germline loops: CDR1 MNHEY, CDR2 SVGAGI. CDR3 length: 14 amino acids. The CDR3 DNA reads as TGTGCCAGCAGTACCAGGGAGGGGAACACTGAAGCTTTCTTT. The encoded protein is CASSTREGNTEAFF.

V gene TRBV28 combines with J gene TRBJ2-1; 9 nucleotides align to TRBD1. The CDR3 spans 16 residues. Germline CDR1 and CDR2: MDHEN and SYDVKM. The junction had 9 bases not matched to a gene; V was cut back by 8 bases and J by 1 base. This chain's CDR3 is CASVGTGQESYNEQFF. For the CDR3, the DNA is TGTGCCAGCGTGGGGACAGGGCAAGAATCCTACAATGAGCAGTTCTTC.

The chain recombines TRBV6-4 with TRBJ1-6; TRBD1 agrees at 8 bases. The CDR3 consists of 15 residues. The junction had 8 bases not matched to a gene; V was cut back by 6 bases and J by 7 bases. CDR1 and CDR2 (germline): MRHNA, SNTAGT. CDR3 in amino acids: CASRPDGTGNSPLHF. CDR3 nucleotide sequence: TGTGCCAGCAGACCTGACGGGACAGGAAATTCACCCCTCCACTTT.

This rearrangement joins TRBV5-5 to TRBJ1-1, with 8 positions matching TRBD1. V shed 5 bases, J shed 4 bases, and the junction held 7 bases outside the gene matches. The germline V gene has CDR1 SGHKS and CDR2 YYEKEE (reference sequence). The CDR3 sequence is 14 residues long. The CDR3 DNA follows: TGTGCCAGCAGACCGACAGGGGCCGGCACTGAAGCTTTCTTT. Amino acid sequence: CASRPTGAGTEAFF.

The count of this clone is one. The CDR3 DNA sequence: TGTGCCAGCAGCCAAACAGACGGTGGAAACACCATATATTTT. It is translated as CASSQTDGGNTIYF. The chain couples TRBV5-5 to TRBJ1-3; D is unclear. Germline CDR1 and CDR2: SGHKS and YYEKEE (reference sequence). The V gene lost 4 bases and the J gene lost 3 bases, with 11 bases spanning the gap. The CDR3 runs to 14 residues.

This clone was seen once. V is TRBV4-2 and J is TRBJ1-3; the D is unclear. Trimming took 4 bases from V and 0 from J, leaving 13 bases between them. The CDR3 length is 16 residues. Germline V gives CDR1 LGHNA, CDR2 YNFKEQ. Here the CDR3 DNA reads TGTGCCAGCAGCCCCCGACAAGTAGGCTCTGGAAACACCATATATTTT. As protein: CASSPRQVGSGNTIYF.

This clone was observed a few times. The genes are TRBV25-1 and TRBJ1-6, with 9 nucleotides matching TRBD1. Trimming took 6 bases from V and 10 from J; bases not matched to a gene: 7. The germline V gene encodes CDR1 MGHDK and CDR2 SYGVNS. The CDR3 is 14 residues long. CDR3: CASRGQGRESPLHF. CDR3 nucleotides: TGTGCCAGCAGGGGACAGGGTCGAGAGTCACCCCTCCACTTT.

On this clone itself: Germline and junction disagree at one end, which may indicate a read error. This chain links TRBV13 with TRBJ2-3, with 11 bases lining up with TRBD2. The CDR3 is made up of 16 amino acids. Germline CDR1 PRHDT, CDR2 FYEKMQ (reference sequence). The CDR3 reads CASSAGLAVSTDTQYF. CDR3 nucleotides: TGTGCCAGCAGCGCGGGACTAGCGGTTAGCACTGATACGCAGTATTTT.

The V gene is TRBV28, the J gene TRBJ1-5; D is possibly TRBD1 (5 bases). V was pared by 2 bases and J by 4 bases, with 15 bases between. This CDR3 has 16 amino acids. Germline V gene sequence: CDR1 MDHEN, CDR2 SYDVKM. The CDR3 coding sequence is TGTGCCAGCAGTTTAGGTTTGTCGGGGGAAAATCAGCCCCAGCATTTT. Translated, it gives CASSLGLSGENQPQHF.

The chain links TRBV19 to TRBJ2-5; the match to TRBD2 covers 7 bases. Germline-derived CDR1 and CDR2 are LNHDA and SQIVND (reference sequence). This CDR3 region has 14 residues. V lost 7 bases and J lost 2; bases outside the gene matches: 7. CDR3 region: CASNLGLEQETQYF. CDR3 nucleotides: TGTGCCAGTAATCTCGGACTAGAACAAGAGACCCAGTACTTC.

This rearrangement joins TRBV30 to TRBJ1-2, with 7 bases fitting TRBD1. Germline V gives CDR1 GTSNPN, CDR2 SVGIG (reference sequence). This CDR3 contains 13 residues. The J segment lost 2 bases and the V segment lost 4 bases, leaving 4 bases of the junction unmatched. The CDR3 protein is CAWTRTGNYGYTF. The CDR3 DNA reads as TGTGCCTGGACACGGACAGGAAACTATGGCTACACCTTC.

This chain connects TRBV6-1 to TRBJ1-4, with no clear D. V lost 4 bases and J 7 bases, leaving 19 bases between the germline ends. CDR3 size: 16 residues. Germline V CDR1 and CDR2: MNHNS, SASEGT. CDR3 residues: CASSATRPLTGEKLFF. The DNA for the CDR3 is TGTGCCAGCAGTGCGACTAGACCGTTAACGGGTGAAAAACTGTTTTTT.

In its sample, this clone was seen once. The V call is TRBV5-5, the J call TRBJ2-1, with 13 positions matching TRBD2. CDR3 length: 19 amino acids. Trimming removed 1 base from V and 0 bases from J; junction bases left unmatched: 7. From germline, CDR1 is SGHKS and CDR2 YYEKEE (reference sequence). The CDR3 nucleotides are TGTGCCAGCAGCTTGCGTGGGGGACTAGCGGGGTACTCCTACAATGAGCAGTTCTTC. It is translated as CASSLRGGLAGYSYNEQFF.

The V call is TRBV4-1, the J call TRBJ2-1; D perhaps matches TRBD2 (5 bases). Germline loops: CDR1 MGHRA, CDR2 YSYEKL. This CDR3 is built from 13 residues. The ends were cut back, 4 bases at V and 10 bases at J, with 14 bases in the middle. The CDR3 region has the DNA TGCGCCAGCAGCCGGGCAAACAGCGGAGAGCAGTTCTTC. It is translated as CASSRANSGEQFF.

The chain is built from TRBV18 and TRBJ1-3, with 7 bases matching TRBD1. Germline CDR1 and CDR2: KGHSH and LQKENI. The trim removed 3 bases at V and 1 base at J, leaving 9 bases unmatched. This CDR3 spans 17 amino acids. Written as DNA, the CDR3 is TGTGCCAGCTCACCGGACCGACAGGGAAGGTCTGGAAACACCATATATTTT. Translating gives CASSPDRQGRSGNTIYF.